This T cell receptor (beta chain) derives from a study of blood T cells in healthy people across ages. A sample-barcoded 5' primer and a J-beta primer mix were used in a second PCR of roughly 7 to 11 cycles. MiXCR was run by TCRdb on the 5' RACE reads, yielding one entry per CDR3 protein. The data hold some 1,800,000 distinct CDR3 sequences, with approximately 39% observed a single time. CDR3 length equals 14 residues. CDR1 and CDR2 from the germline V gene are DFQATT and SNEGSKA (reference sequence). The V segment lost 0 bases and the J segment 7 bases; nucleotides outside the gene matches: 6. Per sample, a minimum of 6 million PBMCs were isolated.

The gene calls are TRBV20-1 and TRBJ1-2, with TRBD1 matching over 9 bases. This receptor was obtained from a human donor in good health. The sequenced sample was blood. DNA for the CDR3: TGCAGTGCTAGAGACACAGGGGGCGCGCCTGGCTACACCTTC. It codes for CSARDTGGAPGYTF.